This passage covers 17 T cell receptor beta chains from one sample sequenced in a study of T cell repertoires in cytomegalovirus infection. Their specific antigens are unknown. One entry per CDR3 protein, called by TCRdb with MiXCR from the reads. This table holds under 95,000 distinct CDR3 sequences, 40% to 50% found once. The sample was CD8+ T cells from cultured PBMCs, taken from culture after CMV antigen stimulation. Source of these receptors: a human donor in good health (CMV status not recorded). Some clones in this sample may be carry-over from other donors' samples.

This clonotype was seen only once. CDR3 in amino acids: CASSPKQGGSYNEQFF. For the CDR3, the DNA is TGTGCCAGCAGCCCTAAACAGGGGGGTTCCTACAATGAGCAGTTCTTC. The rearrangement joins TRBV7-6 to TRBJ2-1; TRBD1 matches 8 bases. The CDR3 runs to 16 residues. Germline assignment: CDR1 SGHVS and CDR2 FNYEAQ. The trim removed 5 bases at V and 1 base at J, leaving 7 bases unmatched.

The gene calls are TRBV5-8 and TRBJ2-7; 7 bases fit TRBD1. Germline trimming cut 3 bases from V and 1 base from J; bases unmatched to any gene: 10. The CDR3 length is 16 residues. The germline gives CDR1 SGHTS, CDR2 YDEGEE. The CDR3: CASSSLGTVFSYEQYF. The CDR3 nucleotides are TGTGCCAGCAGCTCCCTGGGGACAGTTTTTTCCTACGAGCAGTACTTC.

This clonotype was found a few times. The CDR3 bases are TGTGCCAGTAGTATTAAGGGGCCGAGCTCCTACAATGAGCAGTTCTTC. The encoded protein is CASSIKGPSSYNEQFF. The chain recombines TRBV19 with TRBJ2-1; the D gene is possibly TRBD1 (5 bases). CDR3 length: 16 residues. Per the germline V gene, CDR1 is LNHDA and CDR2 is SQIVND (reference sequence). V lost 3 bases and J lost 0, with 12 bases in between.

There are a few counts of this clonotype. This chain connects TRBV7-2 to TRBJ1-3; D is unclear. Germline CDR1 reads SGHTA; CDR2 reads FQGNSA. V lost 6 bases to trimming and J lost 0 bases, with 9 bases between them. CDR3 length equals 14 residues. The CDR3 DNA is TGTGCCAGCAGTTGGGCGGACTCTGGAAACACCATATATTTT. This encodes CASSWADSGNTIYF.

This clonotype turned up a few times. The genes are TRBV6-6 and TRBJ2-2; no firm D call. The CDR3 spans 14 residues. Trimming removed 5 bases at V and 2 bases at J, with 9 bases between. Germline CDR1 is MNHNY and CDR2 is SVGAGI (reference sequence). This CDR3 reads CASSPKENTGELFF. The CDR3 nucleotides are TGTGCCAGCAGTCCAAAGGAAAACACCGGGGAGCTGTTTTTT.

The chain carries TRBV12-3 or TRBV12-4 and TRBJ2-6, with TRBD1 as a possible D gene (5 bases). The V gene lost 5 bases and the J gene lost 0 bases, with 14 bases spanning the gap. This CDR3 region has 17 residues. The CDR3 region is CASSPPGYGSGANVLTF. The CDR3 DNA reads TGTGCCAGCAGTCCCCCAGGGTACGGCTCTGGGGCCAACGTCCTGACTTTC.

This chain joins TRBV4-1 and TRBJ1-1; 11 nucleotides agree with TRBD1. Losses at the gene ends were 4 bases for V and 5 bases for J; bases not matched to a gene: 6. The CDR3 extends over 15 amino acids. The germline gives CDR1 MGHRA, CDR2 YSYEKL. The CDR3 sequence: CASSPLDRGRTEAFF. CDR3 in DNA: TGCGCCAGCAGCCCGCTGGACAGGGGGCGAACTGAAGCTTTCTTT.

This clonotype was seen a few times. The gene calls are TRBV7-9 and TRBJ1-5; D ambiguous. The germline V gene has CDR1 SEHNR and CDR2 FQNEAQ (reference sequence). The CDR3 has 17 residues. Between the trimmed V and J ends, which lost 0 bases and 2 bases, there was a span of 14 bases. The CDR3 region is CASSLAAGISGNQPQHF. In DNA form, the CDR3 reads TGTGCCAGCAGCTTAGCAGCGGGGATCAGTGGCAATCAGCCCCAGCATTTT. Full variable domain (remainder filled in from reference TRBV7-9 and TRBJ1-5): DTGVSQNPRHKITKRGQNVTFRCDPISEHNRLYWYRQTLGQGPEFLTYFQNEAQLEKSRLLSDRFSAERPKGSFSTLEIQRTEQGDSAMYLCASSLAAGISGNQPQHFGDGTRLSIL.

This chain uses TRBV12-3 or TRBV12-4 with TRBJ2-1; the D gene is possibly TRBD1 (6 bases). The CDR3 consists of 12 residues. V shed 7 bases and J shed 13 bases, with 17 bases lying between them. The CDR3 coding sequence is TGTGCCAGCACCTTTGGGACACATAGTCAGTTCTTC. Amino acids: CASTFGTHSQFF.

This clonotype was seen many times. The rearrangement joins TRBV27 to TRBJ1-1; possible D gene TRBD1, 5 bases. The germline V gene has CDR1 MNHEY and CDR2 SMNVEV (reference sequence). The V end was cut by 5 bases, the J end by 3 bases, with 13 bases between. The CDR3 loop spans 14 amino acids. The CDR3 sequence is CASSPNGGYTEAFF. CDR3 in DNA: TGTGCCAGCAGTCCAAACGGGGGTTACACTGAAGCTTTCTTT.

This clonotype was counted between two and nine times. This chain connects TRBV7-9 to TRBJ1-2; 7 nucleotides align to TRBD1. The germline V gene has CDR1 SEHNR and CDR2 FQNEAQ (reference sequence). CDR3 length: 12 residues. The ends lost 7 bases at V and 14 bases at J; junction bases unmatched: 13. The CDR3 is CASIKDAGTATF. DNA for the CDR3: TGTGCCAGCATCAAAGACGCCGGGACAGCTACCTTC.

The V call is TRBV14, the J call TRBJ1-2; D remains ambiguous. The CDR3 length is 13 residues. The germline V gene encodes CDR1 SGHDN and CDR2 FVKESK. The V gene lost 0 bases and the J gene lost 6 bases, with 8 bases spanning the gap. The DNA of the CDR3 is TGTGCCAGCAGCCAAGATAGGAGTCATGGCTACACCTTC. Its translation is CASSQDRSHGYTF.

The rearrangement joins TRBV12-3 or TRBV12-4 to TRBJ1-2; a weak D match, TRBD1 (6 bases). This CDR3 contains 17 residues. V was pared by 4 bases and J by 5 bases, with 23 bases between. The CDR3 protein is CASSSTYEAGATYGYTF. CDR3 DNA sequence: TGTGCCAGCAGTTCGACTTACGAGGCAGGGGCGACTTATGGCTACACCTTC.

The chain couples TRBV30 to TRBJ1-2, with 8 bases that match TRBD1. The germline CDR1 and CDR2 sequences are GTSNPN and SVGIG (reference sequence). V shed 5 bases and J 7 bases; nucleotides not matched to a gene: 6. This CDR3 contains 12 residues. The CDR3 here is CAWQGALLGYTF. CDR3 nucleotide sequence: TGTGCCTGGCAGGGGGCCCTGCTTGGCTACACCTTC.

This chain's CDR3 is CASSLTSGSYNEQFF. The DNA for the CDR3 is TGTGCCAGCAGCCTTACTAGCGGGAGTTACAATGAGCAGTTCTTC. This chain connects TRBV11-3 to TRBJ2-1; 11 nucleotides align to TRBD2. With 5 bases clipped from V and 4 bases from J, the junction kept 4 bases outside the gene matches. Germline CDR1 SGHNT, CDR2 YENEEA. The CDR3 consists of 15 residues.

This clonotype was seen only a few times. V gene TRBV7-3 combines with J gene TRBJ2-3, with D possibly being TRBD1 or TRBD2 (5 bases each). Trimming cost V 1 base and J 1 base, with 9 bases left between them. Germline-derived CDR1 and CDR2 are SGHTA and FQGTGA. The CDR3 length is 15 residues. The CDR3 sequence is CASSLIGTGTDTQYF. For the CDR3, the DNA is TGTGCCAGCAGCTTAATCGGGACCGGCACAGATACGCAGTATTTT.

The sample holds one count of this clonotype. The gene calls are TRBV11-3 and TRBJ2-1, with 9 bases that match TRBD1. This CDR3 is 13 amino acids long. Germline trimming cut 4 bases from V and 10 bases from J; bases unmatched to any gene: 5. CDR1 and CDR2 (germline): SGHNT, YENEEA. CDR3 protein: CASSSRDREEQFF. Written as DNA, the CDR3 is TGTGCCAGCAGCTCCCGGGACAGGGAGGAGCAGTTCTTC.